The entry below describes one T cell receptor beta chain. Only one count was recorded for this clonotype. What this receptor recognizes is not known. The germline gene is not matched at one end of the junction; a read error may be the cause. The data were taken from a study of glioma-infiltrating T cells (dated by TCRdb to about 2016). As for the study more broadly: TCR alpha- and beta-chain repertoires were sequenced from glioma tissue, non-neoplastic brain tissue and matched peripheral blood mononuclear cells. Each tissue-infiltrating repertoire was compared with the same patient's peripheral blood repertoire to measure divergence between tissue and blood T-cell populations. Three low-grade glioma patients, 7 or 8 primary glioblastoma patients and three non-glioma patients contributing non-neoplastic brain tissue were included in the paired cohort. Study-wide conclusions, independent of this receptor: Group comparisons were based on small numbers of patients: three non-neoplastic, three low-grade glioma and 7 to 9 glioblastoma patients. Tissue and blood shared very few CDR3 sequences, a result attributed to high CDR3 diversity and limited sampling. VJ-independent divergence between tissue and blood was lower than expected in non-neoplastic patients but higher than expected in all gliomas, particularly low-grade gliomas.

Including cysteine and phenylalanine, the CDR3 has 14 amino acids. Kept here is only the CDR3 DNA, which spans 42 bases and is read in frame from base 1. Looking up the germline V gene (reference sequence) yields CDR1 DFQATT and CDR2 SNEGSKA. The iRepertoire nested amplicon-rescue multiplex PCR (arm-PCR) platform was used to amplify TCR alpha and beta CDR3 regions from RNA. The input for one-step reverse transcription and amplification was 100-400 ng of either tissue mRNA or PBMC total RNA. Following bead purification, Illumina adapters were added by a secondary multiplex PCR, and libraries between 200 and 400 bp were gel-purified. The libraries contained internal 6-nucleotide barcodes that were used for demultiplexing. Libraries were sequenced on an Illumina MiSeq with 2x220 or 2x250 nucleotide paired-end reads. The study's processing was this. FLASH 1.2.11 was used to merge paired reads, and BWA-MEM then aligned the reads to the GRCh37 human genome before TRA and TRB reads were extracted. An IMGT-derived reference of cassette sequences and CDR3 motifs, with pseudogenes included, was used for V and J assignment. Reads were translated in three frames, and productive CDR3s were defined as those with a C...FGXG motif and no stop codons. Unique combinations of V-J cassette pair and CDR3 amino acid sequence were defined as clonotypes. Reads were filtered by Hamming distance, thresholded by each sample's sequence error rate in mapped regions. TCRdb trimmed public reads at Q25 via fastp, called clones via MiXCR and kept in-frame beta chains. Rows are combined by CDR3 protein, so each entry shows the most common genes and DNA. In this record, the V and J calls reflect TCRdb's handling and not the investigators' own analysis. The sample table contains about 2,500 distinct CDR3 sequences; only one count was recorded for around 70% of them. The ten largest clones represent approximately 27% of the sample.

The receptor's source is a human donor with low-grade glioma or glioblastoma, undergoing nonglioma brain surgery, or in good health (not recorded which). Material: glioma tissue, nonneoplastic brain tissue, or PBMCs (not recorded which). The sequence joins TRBV20-1 to TRBJ1-4; TRBD1 is a possible D gene, resting on 5 matching bases. The CDR3 has the sequence CRARGKAINEKLFF. The DNA is as follows: TGCCGTGCAAGGGGCAAAGCCATTAATGAAAAACTGTTTTTT.